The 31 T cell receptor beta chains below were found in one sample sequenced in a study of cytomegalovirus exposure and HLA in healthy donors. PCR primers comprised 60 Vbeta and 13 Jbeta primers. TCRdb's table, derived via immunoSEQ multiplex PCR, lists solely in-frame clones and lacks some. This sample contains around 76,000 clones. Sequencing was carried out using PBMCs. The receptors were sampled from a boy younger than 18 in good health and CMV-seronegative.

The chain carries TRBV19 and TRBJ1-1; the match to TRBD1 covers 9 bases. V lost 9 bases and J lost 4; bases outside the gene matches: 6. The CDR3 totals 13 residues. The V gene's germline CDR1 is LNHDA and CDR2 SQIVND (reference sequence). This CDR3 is CASGQGSGTEAFF. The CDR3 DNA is TGTGCCAGCGGACAGGGGTCCGGCACTGAAGCTTTCTTT.

The CDR3 spells CASSWDRTNYGYTF. The CDR3 DNA sequence: TGTGCCAGCAGCTGGGACAGGACGAACTATGGCTACACCTTC. The genes are TRBV7-9 and TRBJ1-2, with 8 positions matching TRBD1. The germline V gene encodes CDR1 SEHNR and CDR2 FQNEAQ (reference sequence). The V segment lost 4 bases and the J segment 2 bases; nucleotides outside the gene matches: 3. This CDR3 is built from 14 residues.

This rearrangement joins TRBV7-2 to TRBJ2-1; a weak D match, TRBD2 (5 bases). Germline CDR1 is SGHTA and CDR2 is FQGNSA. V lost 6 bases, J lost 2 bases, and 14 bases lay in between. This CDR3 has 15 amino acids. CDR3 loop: CASRTYSGTYNEQFF. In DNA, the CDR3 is TGTGCCAGCAGGACGTACAGCGGTACCTACAATGAGCAGTTCTTC.

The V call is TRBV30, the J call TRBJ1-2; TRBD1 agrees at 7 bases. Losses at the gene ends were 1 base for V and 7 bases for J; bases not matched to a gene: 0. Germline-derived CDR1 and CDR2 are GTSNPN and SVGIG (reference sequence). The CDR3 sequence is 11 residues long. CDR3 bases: TGTGCCTGGAGTGAGGGGGCTGGCTACACCTTC. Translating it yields CAWSEGAGYTF.

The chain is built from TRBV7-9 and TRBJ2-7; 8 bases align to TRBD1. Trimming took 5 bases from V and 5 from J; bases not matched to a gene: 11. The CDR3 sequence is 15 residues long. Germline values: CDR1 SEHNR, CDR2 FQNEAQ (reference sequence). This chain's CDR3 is CASSLQGQGGHEQYF. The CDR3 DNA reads TGTGCCAGCAGCCTTCAAGGACAGGGAGGACACGAGCAGTACTTC.

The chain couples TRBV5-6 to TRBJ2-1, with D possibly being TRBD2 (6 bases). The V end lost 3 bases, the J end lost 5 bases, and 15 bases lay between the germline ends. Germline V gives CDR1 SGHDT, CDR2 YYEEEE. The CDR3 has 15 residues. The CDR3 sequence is CASSSEGTYDNEQFF. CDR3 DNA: TGTGCCAGCAGCTCAGAAGGGACTTACGACAATGAGCAGTTCTTC.

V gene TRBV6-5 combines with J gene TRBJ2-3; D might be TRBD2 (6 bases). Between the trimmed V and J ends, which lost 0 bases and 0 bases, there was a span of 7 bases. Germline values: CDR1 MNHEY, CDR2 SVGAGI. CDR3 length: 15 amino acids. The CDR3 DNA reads TGTGCCAGCAGTTACTCGAGCGGGAGCACAGATACGCAGTATTTT. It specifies CASSYSSGSTDTQYF.

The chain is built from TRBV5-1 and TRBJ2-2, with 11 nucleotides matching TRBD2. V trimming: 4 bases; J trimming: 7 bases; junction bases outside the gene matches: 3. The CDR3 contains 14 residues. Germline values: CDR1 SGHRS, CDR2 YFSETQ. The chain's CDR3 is CASSRTSGFGELFF. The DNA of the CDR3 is TGCGCCAGCAGCAGGACTAGCGGGTTCGGGGAGCTGTTTTTT.

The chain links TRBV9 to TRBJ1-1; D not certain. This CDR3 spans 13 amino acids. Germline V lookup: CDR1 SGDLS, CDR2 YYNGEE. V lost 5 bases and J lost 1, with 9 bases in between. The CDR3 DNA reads TGTGCCAGCAGTGACTGGTCGAACACTGAAGCTTTCTTT. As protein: CASSDWSNTEAFF.

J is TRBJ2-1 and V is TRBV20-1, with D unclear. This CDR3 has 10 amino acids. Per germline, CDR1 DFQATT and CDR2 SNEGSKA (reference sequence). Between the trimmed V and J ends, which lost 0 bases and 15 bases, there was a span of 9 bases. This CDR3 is CSAREGLPFF. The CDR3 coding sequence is TGCAGTGCTAGAGAGGGCCTCCCGTTCTTC.

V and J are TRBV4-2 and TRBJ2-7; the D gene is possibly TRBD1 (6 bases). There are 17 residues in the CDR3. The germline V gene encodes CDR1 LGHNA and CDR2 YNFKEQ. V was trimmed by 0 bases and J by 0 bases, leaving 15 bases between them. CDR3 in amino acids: CASSQESGRGFSYEQYF. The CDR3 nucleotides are TGTGCCAGCAGCCAAGAAAGTGGCAGGGGATTCTCCTACGAGCAGTACTTC.

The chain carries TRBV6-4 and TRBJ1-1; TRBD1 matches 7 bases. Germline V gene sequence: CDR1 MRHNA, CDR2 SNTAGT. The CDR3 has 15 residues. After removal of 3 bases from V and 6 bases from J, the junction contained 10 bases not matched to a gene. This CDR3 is CASSERTGSFAEAFF. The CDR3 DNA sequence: TGTGCCAGCAGTGAAAGGACAGGCTCTTTCGCTGAAGCTTTCTTT.

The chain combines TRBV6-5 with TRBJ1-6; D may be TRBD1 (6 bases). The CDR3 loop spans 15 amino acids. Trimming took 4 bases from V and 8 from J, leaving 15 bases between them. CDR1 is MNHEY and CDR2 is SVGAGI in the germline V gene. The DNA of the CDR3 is TGTGCCAGCAGTTTTGCCCGGGACACCGATTCACCCCTCCACTTT. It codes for CASSFARDTDSPLHF.

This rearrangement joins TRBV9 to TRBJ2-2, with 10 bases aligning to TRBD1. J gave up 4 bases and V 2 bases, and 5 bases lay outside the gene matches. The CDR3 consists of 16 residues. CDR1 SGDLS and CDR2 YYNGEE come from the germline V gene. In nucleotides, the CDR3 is TGTGCCAGCAGCGTGGGACAGGGGCCCGGCACCGGGGAGCTGTTTTTT. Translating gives CASSVGQGPGTGELFF.

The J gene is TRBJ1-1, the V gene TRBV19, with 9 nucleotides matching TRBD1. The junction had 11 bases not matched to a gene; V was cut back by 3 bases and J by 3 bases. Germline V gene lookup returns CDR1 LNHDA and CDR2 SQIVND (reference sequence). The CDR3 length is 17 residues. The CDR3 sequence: CASSIRGQGTPYTEAFF. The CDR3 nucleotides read TGTGCCAGTAGTATTCGGGGACAGGGAACGCCTTACACTGAAGCTTTCTTT.

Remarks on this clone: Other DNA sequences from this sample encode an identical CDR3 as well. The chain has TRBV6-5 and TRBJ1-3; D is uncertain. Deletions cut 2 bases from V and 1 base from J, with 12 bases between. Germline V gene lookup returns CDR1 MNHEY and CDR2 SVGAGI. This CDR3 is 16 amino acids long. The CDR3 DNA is TGTGCCAGCAGTTACGAAGCCACAGAGTCTGGAAACACCATATATTTT. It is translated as CASSYEATESGNTIYF.

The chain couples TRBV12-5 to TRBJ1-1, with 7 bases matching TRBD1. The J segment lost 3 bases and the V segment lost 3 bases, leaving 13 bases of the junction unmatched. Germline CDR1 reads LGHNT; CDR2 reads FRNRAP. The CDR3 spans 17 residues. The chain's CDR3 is CASGLTEVLTGDTEAFF. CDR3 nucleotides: TGTGCTAGTGGTTTAACAGAAGTACTCACAGGGGACACTGAAGCTTTCTTT.

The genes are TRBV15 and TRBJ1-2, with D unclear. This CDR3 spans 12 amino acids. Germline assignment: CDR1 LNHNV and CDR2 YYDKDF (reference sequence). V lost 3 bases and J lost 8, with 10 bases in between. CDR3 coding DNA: TGTGCCACCAGCAGTACGATGGGCGGCTACACCTTC. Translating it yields CATSSTMGGYTF.

The CDR3 reads CASSLVLSPNTEAFF. Written as DNA, the CDR3 is TGCGCCAGCAGCTTGGTGCTCAGTCCGAACACTGAAGCTTTCTTT. This chain connects TRBV5-1 to TRBJ1-1; D is unclear. The CDR3 is 15 amino acids. CDR1 and CDR2 from the germline V gene are SGHRS and YFSETQ. V was trimmed by 0 bases and J by 1 base, leaving 10 bases between them.

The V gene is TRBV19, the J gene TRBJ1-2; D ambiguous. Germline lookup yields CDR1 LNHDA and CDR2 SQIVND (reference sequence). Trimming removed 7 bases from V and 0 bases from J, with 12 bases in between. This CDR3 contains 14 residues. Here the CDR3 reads CASTAGGANYGYTF. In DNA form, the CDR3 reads TGTGCCAGTACTGCGGGCGGAGCTAACTATGGCTACACCTTC.

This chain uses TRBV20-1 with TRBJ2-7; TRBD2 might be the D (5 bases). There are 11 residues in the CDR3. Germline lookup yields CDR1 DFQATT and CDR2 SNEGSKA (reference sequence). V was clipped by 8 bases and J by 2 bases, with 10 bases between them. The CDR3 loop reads CSPGSAYEQYF. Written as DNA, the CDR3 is TGCAGTCCGGGGTCGGCCTACGAGCAGTACTTC.

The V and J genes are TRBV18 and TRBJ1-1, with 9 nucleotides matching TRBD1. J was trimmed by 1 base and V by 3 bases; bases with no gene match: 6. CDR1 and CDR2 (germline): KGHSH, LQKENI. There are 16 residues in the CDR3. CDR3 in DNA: TGTGCCAGCTCACCGACCGGGACAGGGCGGAACACTGAAGCTTTCTTT. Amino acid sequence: CASSPTGTGRNTEAFF.

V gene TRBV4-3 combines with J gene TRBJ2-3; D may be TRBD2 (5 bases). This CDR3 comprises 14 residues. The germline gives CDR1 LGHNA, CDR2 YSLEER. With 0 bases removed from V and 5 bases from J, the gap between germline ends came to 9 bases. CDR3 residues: CASSQEGGGDTQYF. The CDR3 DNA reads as TGCGCCAGCAGCCAAGAAGGAGGCGGAGATACGCAGTATTTT.

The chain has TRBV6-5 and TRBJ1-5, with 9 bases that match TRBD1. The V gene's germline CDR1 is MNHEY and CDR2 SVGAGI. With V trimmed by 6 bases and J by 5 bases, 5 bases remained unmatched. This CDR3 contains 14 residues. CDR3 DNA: TGTGCCAGCAGGTCGGGACAGGGCGATCAGCCCCAGCATTTT. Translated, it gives CASRSGQGDQPQHF.

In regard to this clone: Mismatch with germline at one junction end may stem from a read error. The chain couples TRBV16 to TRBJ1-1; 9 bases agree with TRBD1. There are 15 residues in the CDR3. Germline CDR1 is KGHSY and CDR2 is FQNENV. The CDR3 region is CASRQGQGRDTEAFF. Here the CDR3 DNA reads TGTGCCAGCAGACAGGGACAGGGTCGGGACACTGAGGCTTTCTTT.

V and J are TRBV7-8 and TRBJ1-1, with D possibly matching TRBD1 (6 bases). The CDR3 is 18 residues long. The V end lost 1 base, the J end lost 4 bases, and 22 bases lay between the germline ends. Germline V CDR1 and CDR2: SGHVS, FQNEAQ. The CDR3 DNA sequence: TGTGCCAGCAGCTTAGTTAGGGGCAAGGGACAAAGGACCACTGAAGCTTTCTTT. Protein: CASSLVRGKGQRTTEAFF.

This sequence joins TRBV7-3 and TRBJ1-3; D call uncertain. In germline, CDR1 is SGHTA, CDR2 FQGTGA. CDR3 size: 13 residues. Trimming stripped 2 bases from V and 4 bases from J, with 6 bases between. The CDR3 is CASSLSRGNTIYF. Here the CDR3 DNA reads TGTGCCAGCAGCTTATCACGGGGAAACACCATATATTTT.

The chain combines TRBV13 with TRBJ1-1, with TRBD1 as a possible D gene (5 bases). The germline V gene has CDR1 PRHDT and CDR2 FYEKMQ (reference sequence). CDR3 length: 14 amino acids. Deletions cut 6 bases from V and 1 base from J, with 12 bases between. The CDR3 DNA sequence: TGTGCCAGCAGTCCGCTGACAGAGAACACTGAAGCTTTCTTT. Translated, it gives CASSPLTENTEAFF.

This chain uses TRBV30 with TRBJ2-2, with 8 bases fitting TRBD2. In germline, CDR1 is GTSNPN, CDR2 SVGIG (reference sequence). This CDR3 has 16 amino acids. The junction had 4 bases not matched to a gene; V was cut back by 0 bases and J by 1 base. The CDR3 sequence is CAWSVRGGLNTGELFF. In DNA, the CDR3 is TGTGCCTGGAGTGTACGGGGGGGGTTGAACACCGGGGAGCTGTTTTTT.

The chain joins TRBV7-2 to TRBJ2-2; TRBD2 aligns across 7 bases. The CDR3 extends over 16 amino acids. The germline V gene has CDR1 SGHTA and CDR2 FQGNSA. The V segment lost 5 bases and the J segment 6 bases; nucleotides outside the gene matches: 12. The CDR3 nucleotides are TGTGCCAGCAGCCCCCCCGGCGGGAGTAGTGCCGGGGAGCTGTTTTTT. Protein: CASSPPGGSSAGELFF.

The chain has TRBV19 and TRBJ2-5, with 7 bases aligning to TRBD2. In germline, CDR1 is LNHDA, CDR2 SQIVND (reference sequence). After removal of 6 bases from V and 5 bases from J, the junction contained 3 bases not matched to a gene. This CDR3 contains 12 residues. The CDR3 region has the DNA TGTGCCAGTAGCGAGGGAGGGGAGACCCAGTACTTC. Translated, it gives CASSEGGETQYF.